The clone carrying this T cell receptor beta chain was counted many times. This record comes from a study of early T cells in non-severe SARS-CoV-2 infection. Each single cDNA molecule received a unique molecular identifier. TCRdb recomputed calls from the 5' RACE reads with MiXCR, one row per CDR3 protein. The data contain roughly 70,000 distinct CDR3 sequences, around 13% of them seen just once; the ten biggest clones take up over 0.95%. Input material: whole blood. The TCR was taken from an adult who was a healthcare worker with PCR-confirmed SARS-CoV-2 infection or an uninfected control (not recorded which).

CDR3: CASSLQNTGELFF. The DNA for the CDR3 is TGCGCCAGCAGCTTACAGAACACCGGGGAGCTGTTTTTT. This rearrangement joins TRBV5-1 to TRBJ2-2; D uncertain. The CDR3 is made up of 13 amino acids. CDR1 and CDR2 (germline): SGHRS, YFSETQ. Trimming took off 2 bases at V and 1 base at J, with 3 bases between the two ends.